This T cell receptor (beta chain) was documented in a study of CD8+ T cells in alopecia areata. Regarding the study as a whole: Whereas mice showed it more clearly, TCR sharing across patients was murkier, possibly because of HLA. Lesional scalp exceeded normal scalp in clonality, especially in alopecia totalis/universalis.

CDR3 length: 10 amino acids. Deletions cut 6 bases from V and 11 bases from J, with 10 bases between. Germline CDR1 and CDR2: SNHLY and FYNNEI. Sorting separated CD4+ and CD8+ T cells out of PBMCs. Extracted from the samples, RNA was reverse transcribed into cDNA to serve as the sequencing template. Here immunoSEQ multiplex PCR was the method, and the copy in TCRdb shows in-frame clones only, minus some. The table has 140,000 or so clones, less than 65% seen once. Concerning this clone itself: What it binds is unknown.

The V and J genes are TRBV2 and TRBJ1-1; D uncertain. The sequence derives from a human donor in good health. Sequenced input: CD8+ T cells sorted from blood. The CDR3 DNA sequence: TGTGCCAGCAGAGGATACCATGCTTTCTTT. This codes for CASRGYHAFF.